This T cell receptor (beta chain) was documented in a study of T cell repertoires in cytomegalovirus infection. Whole-study findings and limits: Frequencies of public TCR beta families were cumulated, and this identified carriers of CMV plus the relevant HLA.

V was clipped by 2 bases and J by 7 bases; unmatched bases: 11. The CDR3 spans 16 residues. In regard to this clonotype: The antigen is undetermined.

Each CDR3 protein gets one entry after TCRdb re-called the reads with MiXCR. The table records hundreds of thousands of distinct CDR3 sequences, roughly 28% of them present only once. The sequencing here drew on cultured PBMCs, taken from culture after CMV antigen stimulation. V is TRBV12-3 or TRBV12-4 and J is TRBJ2-1; the match to TRBD2 covers 7 bases. The clonotype comes from a human donor in good health (CMV status not recorded). Some clones in this sample may be carry-over from other donors' samples. The CDR3 here is CASSLFPRELLNEQFF. CDR3 sequence (DNA): TGTGCCAGCAGTTTATTCCCGCGGGAGCTTCTTAATGAGCAGTTCTTC.